The clone carrying this T cell receptor (beta chain) was picked up many times. Its antigen is still unknown. In making TCR cDNA, 5'RACE template switching added a universal primer site and UMIs to it. TCRdb re-called the 5' RACE reads through MiXCR, storing one row per CDR3 protein. The sample shows about 150,000 distinct CDR3 sequences, approximately 6.2% of them seen only once. This sample is part of a study of T cells after yellow fever vaccination. General study results and limits: Repertoires sorted by FACS could include abundant clonotypes that are contaminants from the bulk population. Once the booster was given, most primary-vaccination clones reappeared, at about 95% for CD4 and approximately 88% for CD8. A weaker but faster secondary response was observed, peaking on day 5 versus 15.

This receptor was identified in a young man who received the YFV17D yellow fever vaccine. Sequencing was performed on CD4+ T cells sorted from PBMCs, taken on the day of the first yellow fever vaccination.

This chain's CDR3 is CASSQDGGAYGYTF. CDR3 coding DNA: TGCGCCAGCAGCCAAGATGGGGGGGCGTATGGCTACACCTTC. The V and J genes are TRBV4-3 and TRBJ1-2, with a weak D call TRBD1 (6 bases). Germline assignment: CDR1 LGHNA and CDR2 YSLEER. The length of the CDR3 is 14 residues. The V gene lost 0 bases and the J gene lost 5 bases, with 10 bases spanning the gap.